This T cell receptor beta chain stems from a study of blood T cell repertoires in COVID-19. Study as a whole: Whether acute or convalescent, the COVID-19 samples came from the United States, Italy and Spain. Sample material is recorded as cDNA or gDNA derived from T cells, B-cell-depleted T cells, or PBMCs.

CDR1 is SGHTA, CDR2 FQGTGA, per germline. This CDR3 has 15 amino acids. Trimming cost V 4 bases and J 4 bases, with 14 bases left between them. How the authors handled the data: The assay estimated nucleated cells by amplifying reference gene primers. The assay was immunoSEQ multiplex PCR, and TCRdb's table has in-frame clones only and misses some. V and J calls and clone size come straight from that table; D and trimming were deduced from the DNA. The table has around 150,000 clones, over 60% seen once. The sample comprised peripheral blood. The rearrangement links TRBV7-3 to TRBJ2-1; perhaps TRBD1 as D (6 bases). The clonotype was recovered from a woman in her forties or fifties with active or convalescent COVID-19. The CDR3 spells CASSSPGDHYNEQFF. In DNA form, the CDR3 reads TGTGCCAGCAGCTCTCCAGGGGATCATTACAATGAGCAGTTCTTC.